A selection of T cell receptor beta chains follows, all from one sample in a study of blood T cell repertoires in COVID-19. Repertoires were generated with immunoSEQ multiplex PCR, while TCRdb's copy carries only in-frame clones and drops some. This table has about 99,000 clones, 70% to 90% appearing once. Sequencing input: peripheral blood. Every receptor here comes from a woman aged 60-75 years in a cohort sampled during active or convalescent COVID-19. CDR3s include the opening cysteine and the closing phenylalanine or tryptophan. The D gene is left open where the match is weak. Size values are once, few and many counts, or a class for expanded clones, and some rows have none.

TRBJ1-1 NA TRBD1 TRBV12-3/TRBV12-4 CASSWTRTGEAFF TGTGCCAGCAGTTGGACACGGACAGGAGAAGCTTTCTTT
TRBJ2-2 NA NA TRBV2 CASKGDLTGELFF TGTGCCAGCAAGGGGGACCTCACCGGGGAGCTGTTTTTT
TRBJ2-1 NA NA TRBV4-1 CVSSEGDSYNEQFF TGCGTCTCGAGTGAGGGAGACTCCTACAATGAGCAGTTCTTC
TRBJ1-1 NA TRBD1 TRBV19 CASSTAGDRGKAFF TGTGCCAGTAGCACCGCCGGGGACAGGGGAAAAGCTTTCTTT
TRBJ2-3 NA NA TRBV11-1 CASKEAGGTDTQYF TGTGCCAGCAAGGAGGCAGGGGGCACAGATACGCAGTATTTT
TRBJ1-4 once NA TRBV3-1/TRBV3-2 CASSQTQGHEKLFF TGTGCCAGCAGCCAGACGCAGGGCCACGAAAAACTGTTTTTT
TRBJ2-3 NA NA TRBV2 CASQDYYTDTQYF TGTGCCAGCCAAGACTACTACACAGATACGCAGTATTTT
TRBJ1-2 once TRBD1 TRBV13 CASSFPGQGFYGYTF TGTGCCAGCAGCTTTCCGGGACAGGGGTTCTATGGCTACACCTTC
TRBJ1-5 NA TRBD1 TRBV5-1 CASRKRTGQPQHF TGCGCCAGCCGGAAAAGGACAGGTCAGCCCCAGCATTTT
TRBJ2-7 NA NA TRBV18 CASTPGSTYEQYF TGTGCCAGCACCCCGGGTTCGACCTACGAGCAGTACTTC
TRBJ2-7 few TRBD2 TRBV11-2 CASSLAQRGDYEQYF TGTGCCAGCAGCTTAGCCCAGCGGGGGGACTACGAGCAGTACTTC
TRBJ1-1 once NA TRBV12-3/TRBV12-4 CASSLSGNTEAFF TGTGCCAGCAGTTTAAGCGGAAACACTGAAGCTTTCTTT
TRBJ2-7 NA TRBD1 TRBV3-1/TRBV3-2 CASSQEGRTGSYEQYF TGTGCCAGCAGCCAAGAGGGACGGACAGGGTCCTACGAGCAGTACTTC
TRBJ2-3 NA NA TRBV14 CASSHSGTDTQYF TGTGCCAGCAGCCACAGCGGCACAGATACGCAGTATTTT
TRBJ1-4 once NA TRBV7-9 CASSPQLEKLFF TGTGCCAGCAGCCCACAATTGGAAAAACTGTTTTTT
TRBJ1-5 NA NA TRBV10-2 CASSGGGQPQHF TGCGCCAGCAGTGGAGGGGGTCAGCCCCAGCATTTT
TRBJ2-1 NA NA TRBV5-1 CASSLDSIEQFF TGCGCCAGCAGCTTGGACTCCATTGAGCAGTTCTTC
TRBJ1-6 NA TRBD1 TRBV7-9 CASSLTGGSPLHF TGTGCCAGCAGCTTGACAGGGGGTTCACCCCTCCACTTT
TRBJ2-7 NA TRBD2 TRBV5-4 CASSSRLGLANDEQYF TGTGCCAGCAGCTCGCGACTTGGACTAGCTAACGACGAGCAGTACTTC
TRBJ2-5 NA NA TRBV14 CASSHPVGRGETQYF TGTGCCAGCAGCCACCCGGTTGGACGGGGGGAGACCCAGTACTTC
TRBJ2-5 once NA TRBV6-4 CASSDSELGTPFLYQETQYF TGTGCCAGCAGTGACTCGGAATTGGGGACTCCCTTCTTGTACCAAGAGACCCAGTACTTC
TRBJ2-7 NA NA TRBV7-2 CASSLVGGAPYEQYF TGTGCCAGCAGCTTAGTTGGGGGCGCCCCCTACGAGCAGTACTTC
TRBJ2-4 NA TRBD1 TRBV5-1 CASSLDGTENIQYF TGCGCCAGCAGCTTAGATGGGACAGAAAACATTCAGTACTTC
TRBJ2-2 NA NA TRBV2 CASSRDSSNTGELFF TGTGCCAGCAGCCGGGACTCTTCGAACACCGGGGAGCTGTTTTTT
TRBJ2-7 NA NA TRBV5-8 CASSGRWGDGSSEQYF TGTGCCAGCAGCGGCAGGTGGGGGGACGGGAGCTCCGAGCAGTACTTC
TRBJ2-7 NA TRBD1 TRBV18 CASSPGTGTYEQYF TGTGCCAGCTCACCCGGGACAGGGACCTACGAGCAGTACTTC
TRBJ2-1 NA NA TRBV5-1 CASSLGTGISYNEQFF TGCGCCAGCAGCTTGGGAACAGGGATATCCTACAATGAGCAGTTCTTC
TRBJ1-2 once NA TRBV19 CASSIDGNRAYGYTF TGTGCCAGTAGTATAGATGGGAACAGGGCCTATGGCTACACCTTC
TRBJ2-7 NA NA TRBV7-2 CASSLDFGSYEQYF TGTGCCAGCAGCTTAGATTTCGGGTCTTACGAGCAGTACTTC
TRBJ2-1 NA TRBD1 TRBV27 CASKGQFLFF TGTGCCAGCAAGGGACAGTTTTTATTCTTC
TRBJ1-5 NA TRBD1 TRBV28 CASRYTGQGLNQPQHF TGTGCCAGCAGGTACACGGGACAGGGCCTCAATCAGCCCCAGCATTTT
TRBJ1-1 NA TRBD1 TRBV6-5 CASSQGAGAEAFF TGTGCCAGCTCCCAGGGGGCGGGGGCCGAAGCTTTCTTT
TRBJ1-3 NA NA TRBV7-8 CASSLASWKPGGNTIYF TGTGCCAGCAGCTTAGCGAGTTGGAAACCAGGTGGAAACACCATATATTTT
TRBJ1-6 once NA TRBV3-1/TRBV3-2 CASSQAGLLNSPLHF TGTGCCAGCAGCCAAGCGGGACTCCTAAATTCACCCCTCCACTTT
TRBJ1-1 NA NA TRBV25-1 CASSDRVRTEAFF TGTGCCAGCAGTGATCGGGTTCGCACTGAAGCTTTCTTT
TRBJ2-2 once TRBD1 TRBV19 CAILGQGPNGELFF TGTGCCATCCTGGGACAGGGACCCAACGGGGAGCTGTTTTTT
TRBJ2-7 NA NA TRBV11-3 CASTSEGHSYEQYF TGTGCCAGCACCTCAGAAGGACATTCCTACGAGCAGTACTTC
TRBJ2-3 NA NA TRBV6-1 CASSEEPQTTDTQYF TGTGCCAGCAGTGAAGAGCCACAGACCACAGATACGCAGTATTTT
TRBJ1-2 few TRBD1 TRBV5-1 CASSGTGGNYGYTF TGCGCCAGCAGCGGGACAGGTGGGAACTATGGCTACACCTTC
TRBJ2-1 few TRBD1 TRBV11-2 CASSWGQQGSEQFF TGTGCCAGCAGTTGGGGGCAACAGGGGAGTGAGCAGTTCTTC
TRBJ2-5 NA NA TRBV10-3 CAIRTPETQYF TGTGCCATTAGGACTCCAGAGACCCAGTACTTC
TRBJ2-7 NA NA TRBV7-6 CASSFGQSYEQYF TGTGCCAGCAGCTTTGGACAGTCCTACGAGCAGTACTTC
TRBJ1-2 once NA TRBV2 CASSEAARNGGYTF TGTGCCAGCAGTGAAGCGGCAAGAAACGGGGGCTACACCTTC
TRBJ2-5 NA TRBD2 TRBV25-1 CASSDYGAGMGETQYF TGTGCCAGCAGTGACTACGGAGCGGGGATGGGAGAGACCCAGTACTTC
TRBJ2-1 NA NA TRBV3-1/TRBV3-2 CASSQGNSYNEQFF TGTGCCAGCAGCCAAGGTAACTCCTACAATGAGCAGTTCTTC
TRBJ1-3 NA NA TRBV6-5 CASSYSTRASGNTIYF TGTGCCAGCAGTTACTCGACCAGGGCATCCGGAAACACCATATATTTT
TRBJ1-1 NA NA TRBV28 CASSLEFGQRAEAFF TGTGCCAGCAGTTTAGAATTCGGACAGAGGGCTGAAGCTTTCTTT
TRBJ1-4 NA NA TRBV3-1/TRBV3-2 CASSLAQGRKLFF TGTGCCAGCAGCCTCGCCCAAGGGAGGAAACTGTTTTTT
TRBJ2-7 NA TRBD1 TRBV19 CASSILMDRGAEQYF TGTGCCAGTAGTATCCTTATGGACAGGGGCGCCGAGCAGTACTTC
TRBJ2-7 NA NA TRBV29-1 CSYLGGGHSYEQYF TGCAGTTACCTAGGAGGAGGCCACTCCTACGAGCAGTACTTC
TRBJ2-3 NA NA TRBV5-8 CASSSRRGTDTQYF TGTGCCAGCAGCTCCCGCCGGGGGACAGATACGCAGTATTTT
TRBJ2-2 NA NA TRBV5-1 CASSLVPGNTGELFF TGCGCCAGCAGCTTGGTTCCCGGGAACACCGGGGAGCTGTTTTTT
TRBJ1-3 NA NA TRBV3-1/TRBV3-2 CASSQVLGNTIYF TGTGCCAGCAGCCAAGTATTGGGAAACACCATATATTTT
TRBJ2-7 once NA TRBV6-1 CASSEVRSYEQYF TGTGCCAGCAGTGAAGTACGGAGTTACGAGCAGTACTTC
TRBJ1-6 NA NA TRBV6-6 CASSRTTGWDSPLHF TGTGCCAGCAGCCGGACCACAGGGTGGGACTCACCCCTCCACTTT